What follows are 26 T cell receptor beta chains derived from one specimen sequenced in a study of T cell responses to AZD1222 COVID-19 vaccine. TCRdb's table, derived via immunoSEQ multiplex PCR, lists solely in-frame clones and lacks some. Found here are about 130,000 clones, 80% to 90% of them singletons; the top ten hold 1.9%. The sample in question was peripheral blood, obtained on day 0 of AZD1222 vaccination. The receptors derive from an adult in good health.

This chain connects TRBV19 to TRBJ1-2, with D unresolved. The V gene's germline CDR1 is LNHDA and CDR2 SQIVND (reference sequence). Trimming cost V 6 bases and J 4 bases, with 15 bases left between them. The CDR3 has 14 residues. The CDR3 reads CASRPGQEGYGYTF. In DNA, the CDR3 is TGTGCCAGTAGACCCGGGCAGGAGGGCTATGGCTACACCTTC.

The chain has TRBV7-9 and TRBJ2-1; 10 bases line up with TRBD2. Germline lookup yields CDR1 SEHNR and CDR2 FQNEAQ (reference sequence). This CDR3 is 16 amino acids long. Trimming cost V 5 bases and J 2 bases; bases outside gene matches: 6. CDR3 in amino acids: CASSVSGGAPYNEQFF. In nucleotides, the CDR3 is TGTGCCAGCAGCGTCAGCGGGGGGGCACCCTACAATGAGCAGTTCTTC.

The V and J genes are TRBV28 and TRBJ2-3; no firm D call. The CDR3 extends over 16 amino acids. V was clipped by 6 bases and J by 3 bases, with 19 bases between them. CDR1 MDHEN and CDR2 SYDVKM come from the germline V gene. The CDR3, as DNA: TGTGCCAGCAGCTCAGGAACTATAAGCCTTACAGATACGCAGTATTTT. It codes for CASSSGTISLTDTQYF.

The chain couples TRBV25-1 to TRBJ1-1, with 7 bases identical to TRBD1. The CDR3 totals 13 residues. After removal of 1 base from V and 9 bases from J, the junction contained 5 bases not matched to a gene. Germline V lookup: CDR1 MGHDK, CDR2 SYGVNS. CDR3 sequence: CASSESRTGKAFF. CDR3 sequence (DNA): TGTGCCAGCAGTGAATCTCGGACAGGCAAAGCTTTCTTT.

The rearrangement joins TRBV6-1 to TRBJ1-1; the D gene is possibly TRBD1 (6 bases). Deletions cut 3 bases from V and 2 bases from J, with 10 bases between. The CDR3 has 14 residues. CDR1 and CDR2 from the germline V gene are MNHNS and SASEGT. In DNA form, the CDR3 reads TGTGCCAGCAGTGAGCAGGGGATTAACACTGAAGCTTTCTTT. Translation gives CASSEQGINTEAFF.

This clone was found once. CDR3 nucleotide sequence: TGTGCCAGCAGCTCCGCAGGGGAATACAACTATGGCTACACCTTC. It specifies CASSSAGEYNYGYTF. This chain links TRBV7-9 with TRBJ1-2; tentatively, D is TRBD1 (6 bases). V lost 4 bases and J lost 2, with 14 bases in between. There are 15 residues in the CDR3. Germline V gene data show CDR1 as SEHNR and CDR2 as FQNEAQ (reference sequence).

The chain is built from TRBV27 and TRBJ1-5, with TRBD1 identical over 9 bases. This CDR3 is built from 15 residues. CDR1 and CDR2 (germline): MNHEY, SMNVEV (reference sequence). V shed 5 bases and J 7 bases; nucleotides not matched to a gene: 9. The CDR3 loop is CASSPVGQGKQPQHF. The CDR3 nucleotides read TGTGCCAGCAGTCCCGTCGGACAGGGGAAACAGCCCCAGCATTTT.

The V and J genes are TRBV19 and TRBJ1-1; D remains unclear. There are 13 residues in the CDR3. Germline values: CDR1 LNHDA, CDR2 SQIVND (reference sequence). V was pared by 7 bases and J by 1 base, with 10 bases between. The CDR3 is CASTRTENTEAFF. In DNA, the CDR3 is TGTGCCAGTACGAGGACGGAGAACACTGAAGCTTTCTTT. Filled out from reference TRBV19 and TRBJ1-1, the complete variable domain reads DGGITQSPKYLFRKEGQNVTLSCEQNLNHDAMYWYRQDPGQGLRLIYYSQIVNDFQKGDIAEGYSVSREKKESFPLTVTSAQKNPTAFYLCASTRTENTEAFFGQGTRLTVV.

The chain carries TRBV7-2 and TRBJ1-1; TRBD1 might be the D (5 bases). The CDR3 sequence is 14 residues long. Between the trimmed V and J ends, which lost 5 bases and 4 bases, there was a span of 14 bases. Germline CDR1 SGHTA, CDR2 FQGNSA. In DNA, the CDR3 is TGTGCCAGCAGCCCCCAGTGGGGGAGCACTGAAGCTTTCTTT. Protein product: CASSPQWGSTEAFF.

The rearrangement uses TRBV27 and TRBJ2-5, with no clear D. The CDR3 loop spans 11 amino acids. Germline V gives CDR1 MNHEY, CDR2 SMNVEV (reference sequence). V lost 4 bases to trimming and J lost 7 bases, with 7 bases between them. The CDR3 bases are TGTGCCAGCAGTTCCCCGTGGACCCAGTACTTC. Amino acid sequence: CASSSPWTQYF.

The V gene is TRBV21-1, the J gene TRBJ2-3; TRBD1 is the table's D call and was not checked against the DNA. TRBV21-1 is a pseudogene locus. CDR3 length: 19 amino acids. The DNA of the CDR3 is TGTGCCAGCAGCAAACCCCCTCTAAAACCTAGGGGGCTCACAGATACGCAGTATTTT. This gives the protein CASSKPPLKPRGLTDTQYF.

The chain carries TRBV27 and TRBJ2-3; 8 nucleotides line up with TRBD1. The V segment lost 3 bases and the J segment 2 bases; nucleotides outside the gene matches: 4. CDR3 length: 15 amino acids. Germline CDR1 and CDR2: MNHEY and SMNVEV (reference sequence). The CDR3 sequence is CASSFRDRHTDTQYF. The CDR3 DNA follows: TGTGCCAGCAGTTTCCGGGACAGGCACACAGATACGCAGTATTTT.

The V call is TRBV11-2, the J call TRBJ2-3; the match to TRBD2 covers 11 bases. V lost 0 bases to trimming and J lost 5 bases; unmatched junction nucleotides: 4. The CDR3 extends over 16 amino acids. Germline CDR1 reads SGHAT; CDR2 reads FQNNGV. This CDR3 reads CASSLEASGRLDTQYF. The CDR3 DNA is TGTGCCAGCAGCTTAGAGGCTAGCGGGAGGTTAGATACGCAGTATTTT.

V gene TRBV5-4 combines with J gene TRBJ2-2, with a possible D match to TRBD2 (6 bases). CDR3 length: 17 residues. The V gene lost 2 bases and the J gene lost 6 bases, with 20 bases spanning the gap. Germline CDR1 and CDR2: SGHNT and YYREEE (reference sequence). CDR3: CASSLSGLTGEAGELFF. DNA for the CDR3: TGTGCCAGCAGCTTAAGTGGTCTAACGGGAGAGGCCGGGGAGCTGTTTTTT.

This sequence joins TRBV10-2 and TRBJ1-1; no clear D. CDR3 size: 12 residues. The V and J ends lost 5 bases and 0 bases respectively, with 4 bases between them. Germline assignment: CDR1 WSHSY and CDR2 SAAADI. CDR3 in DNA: TGCGCCAGCAGTCCAGTGAACACTGAAGCTTTCTTT. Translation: CASSPVNTEAFF.

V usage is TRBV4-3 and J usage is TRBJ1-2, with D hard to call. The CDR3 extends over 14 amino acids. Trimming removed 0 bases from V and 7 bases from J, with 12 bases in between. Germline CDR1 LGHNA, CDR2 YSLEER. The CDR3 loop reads CASSQDPGVGGYTF. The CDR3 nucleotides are TGCGCCAGCAGCCAAGATCCTGGAGTCGGTGGCTACACCTTC.

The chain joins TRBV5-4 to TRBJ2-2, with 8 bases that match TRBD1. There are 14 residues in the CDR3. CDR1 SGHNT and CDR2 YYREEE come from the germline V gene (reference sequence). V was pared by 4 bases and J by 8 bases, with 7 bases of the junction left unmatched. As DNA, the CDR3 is TGTGCCAGCAGCGGGAGGACAGGGCTTGGGGAGCTGTTTTTT. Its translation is CASSGRTGLGELFF.

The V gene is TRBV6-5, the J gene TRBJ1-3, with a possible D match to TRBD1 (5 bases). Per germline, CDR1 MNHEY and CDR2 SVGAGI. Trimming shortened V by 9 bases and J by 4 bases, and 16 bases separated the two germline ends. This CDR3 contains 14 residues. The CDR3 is CASYQGGAGNTIYF. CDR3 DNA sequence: TGTGCCAGTTATCAGGGAGGAGCAGGAAACACCATATATTTT.

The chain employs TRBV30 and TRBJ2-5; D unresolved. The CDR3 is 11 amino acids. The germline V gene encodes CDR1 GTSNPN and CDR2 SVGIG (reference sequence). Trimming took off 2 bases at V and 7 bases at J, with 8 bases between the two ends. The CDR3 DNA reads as TGTGCCTGGAGTTCCCTGAGGACCCAGTACTTC. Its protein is CAWSSLRTQYF.

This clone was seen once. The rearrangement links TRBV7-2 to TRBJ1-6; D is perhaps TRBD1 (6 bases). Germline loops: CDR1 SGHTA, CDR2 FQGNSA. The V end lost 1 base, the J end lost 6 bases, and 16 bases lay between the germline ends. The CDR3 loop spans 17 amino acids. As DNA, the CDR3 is TGTGCCAGCAGCTTAGGTACCCCAGGGGCGGCTAATTCACCCCTCCACTTT. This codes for CASSLGTPGAANSPLHF.

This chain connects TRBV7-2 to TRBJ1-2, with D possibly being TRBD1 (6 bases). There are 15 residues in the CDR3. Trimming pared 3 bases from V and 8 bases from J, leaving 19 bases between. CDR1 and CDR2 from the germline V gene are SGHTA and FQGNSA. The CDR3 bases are TGTGCCAGCAGCTTTCGCCAGGGGATGAGGGACGGCTACACCTTC. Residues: CASSFRQGMRDGYTF.

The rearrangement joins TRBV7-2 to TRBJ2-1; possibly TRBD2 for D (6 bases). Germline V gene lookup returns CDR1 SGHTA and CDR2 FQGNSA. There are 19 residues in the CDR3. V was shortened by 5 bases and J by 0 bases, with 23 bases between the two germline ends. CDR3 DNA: TGTGCCAGCAGCGCCCTACCCCCCCCGGGAGTAAGCTCCTACAATGAGCAGTTCTTC. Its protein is CASSALPPPGVSSYNEQFF.

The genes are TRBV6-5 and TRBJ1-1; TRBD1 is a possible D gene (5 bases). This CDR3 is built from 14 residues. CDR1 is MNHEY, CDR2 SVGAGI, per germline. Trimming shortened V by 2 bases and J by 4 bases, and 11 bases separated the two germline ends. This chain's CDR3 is CASSYRGGITEAFF. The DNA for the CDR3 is TGTGCCAGCAGTTACAGGGGTGGGATCACTGAAGCTTTCTTT.

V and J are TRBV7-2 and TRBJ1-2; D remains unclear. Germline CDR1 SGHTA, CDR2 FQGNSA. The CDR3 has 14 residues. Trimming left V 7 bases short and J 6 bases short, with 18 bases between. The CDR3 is CASTENRVFNGYTF. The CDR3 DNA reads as TGTGCCAGCACCGAAAATCGGGTCTTCAATGGCTACACCTTC.

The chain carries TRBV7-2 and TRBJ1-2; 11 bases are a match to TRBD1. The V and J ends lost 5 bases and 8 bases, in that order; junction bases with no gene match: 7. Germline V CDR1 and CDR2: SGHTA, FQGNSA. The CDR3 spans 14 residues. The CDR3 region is CASSPGQGARGYTF. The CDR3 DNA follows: TGTGCCAGCAGCCCAGGACAGGGGGCGCGGGGCTACACCTTC.

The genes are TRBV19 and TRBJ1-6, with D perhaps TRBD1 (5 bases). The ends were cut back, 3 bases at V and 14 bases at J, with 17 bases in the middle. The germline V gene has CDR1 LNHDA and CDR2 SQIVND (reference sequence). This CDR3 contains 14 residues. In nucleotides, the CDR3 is TGTGCCAGTAGTATTCCCGACGGGGCCGTAACCCTCCACTTT. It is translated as CASSIPDGAVTLHF.